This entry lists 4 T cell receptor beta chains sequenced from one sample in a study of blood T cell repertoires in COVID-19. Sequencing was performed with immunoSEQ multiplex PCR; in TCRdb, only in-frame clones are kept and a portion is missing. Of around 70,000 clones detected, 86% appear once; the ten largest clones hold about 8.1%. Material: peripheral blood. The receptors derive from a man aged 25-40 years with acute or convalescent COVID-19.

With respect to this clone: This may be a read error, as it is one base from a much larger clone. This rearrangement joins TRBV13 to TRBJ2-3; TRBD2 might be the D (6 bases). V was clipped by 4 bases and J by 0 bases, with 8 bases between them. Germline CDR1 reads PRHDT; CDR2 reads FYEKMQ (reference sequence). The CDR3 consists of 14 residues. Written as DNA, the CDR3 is TGTGCCAGCAGCTACGGGACTAGCACAGATACGCAGTATTTT. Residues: CASSYGTSTDTQYF. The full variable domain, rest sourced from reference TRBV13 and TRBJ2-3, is AAGVIQSPRHLIKEKRETATLKCYPIPRHDTVYWYQQGPGQDPQFLISFYEKMQSDKGSIPDRFSAQQFSDYHSELNMSSLELGDSALYFCASSYGTSTDTQYFGPGTRLTVL.

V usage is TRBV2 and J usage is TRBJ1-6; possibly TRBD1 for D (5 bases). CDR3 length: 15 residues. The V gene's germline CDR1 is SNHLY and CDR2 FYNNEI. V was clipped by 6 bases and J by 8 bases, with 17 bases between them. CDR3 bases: TGTGCCAGCAGGGGAAGGCCAGGAGGGGATTCACCCCTCCACTTT. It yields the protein CASRGRPGGDSPLHF.

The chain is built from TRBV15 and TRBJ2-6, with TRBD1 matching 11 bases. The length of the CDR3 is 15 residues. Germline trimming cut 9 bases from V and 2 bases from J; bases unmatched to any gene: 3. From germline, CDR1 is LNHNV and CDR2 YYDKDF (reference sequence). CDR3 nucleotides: TGTGCCACAGGGACAGGGGGGACTGGGGCCAACGTCCTGACTTTC. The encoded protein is CATGTGGTGANVLTF.

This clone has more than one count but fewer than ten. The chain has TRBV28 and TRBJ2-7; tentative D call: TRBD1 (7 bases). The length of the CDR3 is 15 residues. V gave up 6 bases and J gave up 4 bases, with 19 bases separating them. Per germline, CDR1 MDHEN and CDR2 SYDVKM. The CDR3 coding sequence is TGTGCCAGCAGGTCCGACAGGGCGGGGTCTTACGAGCAGTACTTC. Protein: CASRSDRAGSYEQYF.